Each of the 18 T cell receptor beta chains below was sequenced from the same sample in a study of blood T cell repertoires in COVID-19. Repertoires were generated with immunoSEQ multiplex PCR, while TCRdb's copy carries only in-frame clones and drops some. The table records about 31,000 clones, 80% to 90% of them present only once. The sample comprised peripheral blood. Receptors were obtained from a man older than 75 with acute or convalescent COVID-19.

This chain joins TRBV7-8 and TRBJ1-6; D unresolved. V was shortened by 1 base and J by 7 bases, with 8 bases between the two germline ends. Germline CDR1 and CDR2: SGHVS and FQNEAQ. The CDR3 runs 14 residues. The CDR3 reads CASSLGPSNSPLHF. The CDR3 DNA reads TGTGCCAGCAGCTTAGGGCCGTCCAATTCACCCCTCCACTTT.

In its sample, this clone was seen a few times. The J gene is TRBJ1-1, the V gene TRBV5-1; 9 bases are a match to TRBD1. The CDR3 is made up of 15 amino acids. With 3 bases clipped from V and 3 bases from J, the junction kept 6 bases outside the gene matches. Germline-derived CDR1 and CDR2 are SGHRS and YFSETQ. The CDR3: CASSWGQGLDTEAFF. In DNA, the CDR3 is TGCGCCAGCAGCTGGGGACAGGGACTTGACACTGAAGCTTTCTTT.

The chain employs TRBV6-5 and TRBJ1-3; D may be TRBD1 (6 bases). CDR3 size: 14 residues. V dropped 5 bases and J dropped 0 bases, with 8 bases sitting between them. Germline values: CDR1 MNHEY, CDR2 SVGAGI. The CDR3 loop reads CASSRGFSGNTIYF. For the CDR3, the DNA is TGTGCCAGCAGTAGGGGGTTCTCTGGAAACACCATATATTTT.

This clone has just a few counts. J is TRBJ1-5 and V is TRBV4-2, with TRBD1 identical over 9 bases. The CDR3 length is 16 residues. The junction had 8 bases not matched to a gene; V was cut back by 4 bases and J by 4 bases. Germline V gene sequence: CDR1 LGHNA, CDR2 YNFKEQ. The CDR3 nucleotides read TGTGCCAGCAGCCTCCAGGGTGGGACAGGGAATCAGCCCCAGCATTTT. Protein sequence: CASSLQGGTGNQPQHF.

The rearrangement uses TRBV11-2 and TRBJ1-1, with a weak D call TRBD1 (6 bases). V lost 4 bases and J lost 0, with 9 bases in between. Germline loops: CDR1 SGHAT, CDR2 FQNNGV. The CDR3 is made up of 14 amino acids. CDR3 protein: CASSSTGMNTEAFF. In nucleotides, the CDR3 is TGTGCCAGCAGCTCAACAGGGATGAACACTGAAGCTTTCTTT.

CDR3 region: CASSRGGGTEAFF. The CDR3, as DNA: TGTGCCAGTAGTAGGGGCGGCGGCACTGAAGCTTTCTTT. The genes are TRBV19 and TRBJ1-1, with D possibly matching TRBD1 (5 bases). Germline CDR1 LNHDA, CDR2 SQIVND (reference sequence). The CDR3 spans 13 residues. V lost 4 bases to trimming and J lost 4 bases, with 10 bases between them.

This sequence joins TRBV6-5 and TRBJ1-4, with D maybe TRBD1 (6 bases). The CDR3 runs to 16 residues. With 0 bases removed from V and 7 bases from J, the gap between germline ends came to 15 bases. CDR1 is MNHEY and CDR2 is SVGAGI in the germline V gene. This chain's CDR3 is CASSYSSGGLGEKLFF. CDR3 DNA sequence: TGTGCCAGCAGTTACTCGTCGGGGGGCTTGGGTGAAAAACTGTTTTTT.

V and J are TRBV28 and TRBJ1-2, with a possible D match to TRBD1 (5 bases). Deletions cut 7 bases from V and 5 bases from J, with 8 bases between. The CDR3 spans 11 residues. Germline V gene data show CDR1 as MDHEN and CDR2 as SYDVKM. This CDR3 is CASKEGYGYTF. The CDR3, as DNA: TGTGCCAGCAAGGAGGGGTATGGCTACACCTTC.

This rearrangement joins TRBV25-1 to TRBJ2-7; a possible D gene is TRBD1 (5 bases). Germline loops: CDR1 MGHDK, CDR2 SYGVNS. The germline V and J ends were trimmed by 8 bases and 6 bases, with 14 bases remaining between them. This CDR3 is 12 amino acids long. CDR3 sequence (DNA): TGTGCCAGCTGGGGCACCGGCGTCGAGCAGTACTTC. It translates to CASWGTGVEQYF.

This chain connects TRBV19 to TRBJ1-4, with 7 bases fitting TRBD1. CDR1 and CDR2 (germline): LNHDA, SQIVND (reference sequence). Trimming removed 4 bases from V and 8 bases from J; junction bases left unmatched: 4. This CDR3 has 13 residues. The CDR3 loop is CASSTTGVEKLFF. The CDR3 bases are TGTGCCAGTAGTACTACAGGGGTCGAAAAACTGTTTTTT.

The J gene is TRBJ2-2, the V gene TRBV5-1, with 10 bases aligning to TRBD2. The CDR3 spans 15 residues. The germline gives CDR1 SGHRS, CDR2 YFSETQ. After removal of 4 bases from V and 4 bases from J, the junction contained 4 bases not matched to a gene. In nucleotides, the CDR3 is TGCGCCAGCAGCCTAGCGGGGGCCTTCACCGGGGAGCTGTTTTTT. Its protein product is CASSLAGAFTGELFF.

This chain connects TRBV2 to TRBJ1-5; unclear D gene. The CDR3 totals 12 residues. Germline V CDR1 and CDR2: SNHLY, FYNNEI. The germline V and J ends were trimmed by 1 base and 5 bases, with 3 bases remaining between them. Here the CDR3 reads CASSEGDQPQHF. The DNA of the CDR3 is TGTGCCAGCAGTGAAGGCGATCAGCCCCAGCATTTT.

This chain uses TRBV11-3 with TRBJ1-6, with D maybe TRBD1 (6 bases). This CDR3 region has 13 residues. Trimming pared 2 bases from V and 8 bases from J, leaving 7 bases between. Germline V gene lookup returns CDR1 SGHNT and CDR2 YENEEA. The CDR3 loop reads CASSLNRDSPLHF. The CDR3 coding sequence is TGTGCCAGCAGCTTAAACAGGGATTCACCCCTCCACTTT.

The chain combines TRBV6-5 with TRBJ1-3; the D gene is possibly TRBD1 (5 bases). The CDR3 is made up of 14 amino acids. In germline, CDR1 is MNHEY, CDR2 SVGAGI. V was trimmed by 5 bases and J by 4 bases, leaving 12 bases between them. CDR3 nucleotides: TGTGCCAGCAGTCTCTCTCGACAGGGAAACACCATATATTTT. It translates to CASSLSRQGNTIYF.

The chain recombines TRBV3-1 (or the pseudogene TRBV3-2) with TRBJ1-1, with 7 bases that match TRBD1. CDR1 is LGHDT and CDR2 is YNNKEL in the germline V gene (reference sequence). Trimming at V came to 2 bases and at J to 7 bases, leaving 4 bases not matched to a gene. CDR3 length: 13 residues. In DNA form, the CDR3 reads TGTGCCAGCAGCCAACAGGGGGAGATTGAAGCTTTCTTT. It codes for CASSQQGEIEAFF.

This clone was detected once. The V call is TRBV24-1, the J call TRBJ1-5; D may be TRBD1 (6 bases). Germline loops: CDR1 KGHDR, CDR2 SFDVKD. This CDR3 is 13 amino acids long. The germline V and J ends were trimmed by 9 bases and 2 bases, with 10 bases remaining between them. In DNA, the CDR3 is TGTGCCACCCAGGGGAGTGGCAATCAGCCCCAGCATTTT. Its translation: CATQGSGNQPQHF.

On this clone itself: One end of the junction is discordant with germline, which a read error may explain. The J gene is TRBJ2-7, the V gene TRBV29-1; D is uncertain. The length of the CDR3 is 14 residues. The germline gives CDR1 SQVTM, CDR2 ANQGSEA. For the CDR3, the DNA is TGCAGCGTCGAAGGTAGCCCGGGTCCCTACGAGCAGTACTTC. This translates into CSVEGSPGPYEQYF.

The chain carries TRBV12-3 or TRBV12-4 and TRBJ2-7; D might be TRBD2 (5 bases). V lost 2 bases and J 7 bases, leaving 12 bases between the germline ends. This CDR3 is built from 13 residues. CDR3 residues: CASSLQAAGEQYF. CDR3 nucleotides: TGTGCCAGCAGTTTACAGGCCGCGGGTGAGCAGTACTTC.